This TCR beta chain was captured in a study of blood T cell repertoires in COVID-19. Study at large: The origin of the acute and convalescent COVID-19 samples was the United States, Italy and Spain. In each case, the material was cDNA or gDNA derived from T cells, B-cell-depleted T cells, or PBMCs.

This clone was counted only a few times. Profiled with immunoSEQ multiplex PCR; TCRdb holds only in-frame clones, not every one. The sample yields roughly 250,000 clones, approximately 79% seen once. Germline V CDR1 and CDR2: MDHEN, SYDVKM. This CDR3 comprises 14 residues. The V gene end was trimmed by 5 bases and the J gene end by 11 bases; junction bases not matched to a gene: 12. The TCR comes from a woman older than 75 with active or convalescent COVID-19. The V call is TRBV28, the J call TRBJ1-3, with TRBD1 matching 7 bases. The sample was peripheral blood. The chain's CDR3 is CASSTGQLGYAIYF. CDR3 bases: TGTGCCAGCAGTACGGGACAGCTCGGTTACGCCATATATTTT.